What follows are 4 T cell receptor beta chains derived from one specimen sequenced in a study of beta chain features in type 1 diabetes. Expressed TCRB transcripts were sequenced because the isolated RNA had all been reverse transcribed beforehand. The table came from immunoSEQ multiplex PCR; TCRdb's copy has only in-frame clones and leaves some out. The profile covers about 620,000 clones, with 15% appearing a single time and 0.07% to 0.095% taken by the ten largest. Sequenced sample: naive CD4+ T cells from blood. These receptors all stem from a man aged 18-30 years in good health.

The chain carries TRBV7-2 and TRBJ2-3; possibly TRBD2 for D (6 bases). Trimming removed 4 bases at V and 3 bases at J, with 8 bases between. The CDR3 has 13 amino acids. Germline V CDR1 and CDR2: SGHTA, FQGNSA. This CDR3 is CASSSGSTDTQYF. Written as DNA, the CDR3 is TGTGCCAGCAGCTCCGGGAGTACAGATACGCAGTATTTT.

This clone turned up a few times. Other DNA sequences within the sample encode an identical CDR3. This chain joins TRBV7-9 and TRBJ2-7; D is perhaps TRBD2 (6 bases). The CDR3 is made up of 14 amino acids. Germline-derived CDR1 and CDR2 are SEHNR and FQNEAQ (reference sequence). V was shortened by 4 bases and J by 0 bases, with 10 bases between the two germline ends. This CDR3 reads CASSSGTGSYEQYF. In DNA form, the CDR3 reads TGTGCCAGCAGCTCCGGGACTGGCTCCTACGAGCAGTACTTC.

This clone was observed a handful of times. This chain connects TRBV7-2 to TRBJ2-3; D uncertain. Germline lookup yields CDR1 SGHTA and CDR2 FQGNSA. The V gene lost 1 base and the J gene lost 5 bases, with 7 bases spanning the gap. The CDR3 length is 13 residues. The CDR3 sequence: CASSLVWRDTQYF. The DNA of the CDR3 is TGTGCCAGCAGCTTAGTGTGGCGAGATACGCAGTATTTT.

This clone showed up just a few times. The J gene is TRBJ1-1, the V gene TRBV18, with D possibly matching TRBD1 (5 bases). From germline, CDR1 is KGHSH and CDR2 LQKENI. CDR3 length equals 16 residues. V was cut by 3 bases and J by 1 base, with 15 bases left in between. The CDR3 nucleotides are TGTGCCAGCTCACCTATGAGGGGCGTGGGGAACACTGAAGCTTTCTTT. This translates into CASSPMRGVGNTEAFF.